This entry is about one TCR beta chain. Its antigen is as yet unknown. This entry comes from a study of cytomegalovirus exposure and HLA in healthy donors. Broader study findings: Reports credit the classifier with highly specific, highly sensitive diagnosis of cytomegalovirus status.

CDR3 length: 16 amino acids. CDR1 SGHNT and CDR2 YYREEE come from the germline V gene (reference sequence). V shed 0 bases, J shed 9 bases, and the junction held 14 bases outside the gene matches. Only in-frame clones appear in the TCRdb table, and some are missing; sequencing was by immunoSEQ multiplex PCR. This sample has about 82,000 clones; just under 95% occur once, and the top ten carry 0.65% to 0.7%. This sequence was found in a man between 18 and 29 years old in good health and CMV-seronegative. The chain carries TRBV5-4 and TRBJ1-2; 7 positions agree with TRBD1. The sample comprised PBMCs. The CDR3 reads CASSLGGTAIYGSYTF. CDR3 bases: TGTGCCAGCAGCTTGGGGGGGACAGCGATCTATGGTAGCTACACCTTC.